The entry that follows covers one T cell receptor (beta chain) sequence. This clonotype was detected a few times. Its target antigen remains unknown. No base quality information exists; no much larger clone differs at one position. The data were obtained in a study of blood T cells in healthy people across ages (dated by TCRdb to about 2015). About the investigation overall: Template switching captured roughly one uniquely barcoded TCR beta cDNA molecule per two T cells in model experiments. For two donors (one aged 18 to 30 and one aged 80 or older), the study analyzed two additional independent replicas of 1 million unique cDNA reads from the same blood draw. Donors of different ages were randomly distributed across sequencing lanes to avoid experimental bias. The study measured age-related changes in TCR beta repertoire diversity using deep sequencing normalized with unique cDNA molecular identifiers. The donors were split into four age groups: young (average about 15 years), middle-aged (about 40), aged (62) and long-lived (approximately 80).

The germline V gene encodes CDR1 ENHRY and CDR2 SYGVKD. The CDR3 holds 12 amino acids from the cysteine to the phenylalanine. Only CDR3 DNA is held: 36 bases, read in frame from base 1. Relative to germline, V is 7 bases shorter and J is 6 bases shorter, with 10 bases between their ends. Results and caveats for the whole study, not just this receptor: Compared with the aged group, more naive CD4+ T cells, fewer expanded clones and increased TCR diversity were shown by the long-lived group, suggesting age selection. The CMV infection status of donors was not known, potentially confounding age-related changes in expanded clonotypes. Observed TCR beta diversity per million T cells fell roughly linearly with age, and a significant reduction was already apparent by age about 38. Bulk unsorted PBMC profiling prevented conclusive comparison of naive and antigen-experienced compartments. There was a strong correlation between observed TCR beta diversity and the percentage of naive T cells measured by flow cytometry. Estimates of total diversity based on one million sequenced T cells were regarded as lower bounds and as underestimates.

Systemically healthy Caucasian individuals from Russia, about 38 in total and aged 6 to 90 years, were included as donors. About 10 milliliters of peripheral blood were collected from each donor into EDTA-treated Vacutainer tubes. Ficoll-Paque density-gradient centrifugation was used to isolate PBMCs, with at least 7 million per sample. Total RNA, at least 5.5 micrograms per sample, was extracted from PBMCs with Trizol reagent. Naive CD45RAhigh/CD27high T cell percentages were measured by flow cytometry on a PBMC aliquot from every donor. Libraries came from 5' RACE. Sequencing was performed on an Illumina HiSeq 2500. A second PCR of about 6 to 11 cycles was run with a J-beta primer mix and a sample-barcoded 5' primer. A template-switch 5' adaptor carrying 12 random nucleotides introduced a unique molecular identifier onto each TCR beta cDNA molecule. Each sample yielded at least 2.5 million CDR3-containing paired-end reads. First-strand cDNA synthesis was performed from all RNA using the Mint cDNA synthesis kit, with priming by a TRBC-specific oligonucleotide. Following uracil-DNA glycosylase treatment, a first 18-cycle PCR with universal primers M1SS and BC2_uni_R was performed on all cDNA. As for the original processing: For normalization, 1 million high-quality reads were randomly selected from each sample, with every read carrying a distinct molecular identifier. Instead of being binned into consensus sequences, reads with shared molecular identifiers were discarded. MiTCR, with a Q25 quality threshold and the strictest error-elimination algorithm, was used for CDR3 identification, clonotype clustering and error correction. A nonparametric unseen species model with Euler transformation was used to estimate lower-bound total TCR beta diversity. TCRdb redid the processing of the public reads, applying fastp at Q25 and MiXCR, and retained in-frame beta chains. CDR3 protein duplicates are merged, each entry listing the most common genes and DNA. TCRdb assigned the V and J calls; the authors' analysis was not used. Across this sample there are about 1.4 million distinct CDR3 sequences, with approximately 59% seen only once. The biggest ten clones account for about 6.3% of the sample.

This TCR was recovered from a man aged 18 to 30 in good health. Sequencing was done on a sample of blood. The V gene is TRBV10-3 and the J gene is TRBJ2-1; confidence is insufficient to name the D gene. The nucleotides read TGTGCCATCACCGACGGCGCCAATGAGCAGTTCTTC. Its coded protein is CAITDGANEQFF.